This T cell receptor (beta chain) emerged from a study of blood T cell repertoires in COVID-19. The protocol was immunoSEQ multiplex PCR, while the TCRdb copy is restricted to in-frame clones and leaves out a portion. This sample has 100,000 to 150,000 clones, with around 85% found just once. CDR1 and CDR2 (germline): LNHDA, SQIVND (reference sequence). CDR3 size: 17 residues. Trimming took 5 bases from V and 1 from J, leaving 20 bases between them. The V gene is TRBV19, the J gene TRBJ1-1; D is unresolved. Sequencing input: peripheral blood. The source is a woman over 75 with COVID-19, enrolled during active disease. CDR3 in amino acids: CASSAVESPTKNTEAFF. In DNA, the CDR3 is TGTGCCAGTAGTGCCGTGGAGAGTCCCACTAAGAACACTGAAGCTTTCTTT.